This T cell receptor beta chain was identified during a study of control samples from healthy donors and cancer patients. Data came from immunoSEQ multiplex PCR; TCRdb stores just in-frame clones and leaves some out. The sample shows about 120,000 clones, 88% of them seen only once. Specimen: blood. The sequence derives from a woman between 65 and 79 years old in good health.

Here the CDR3 DNA reads TGTGCCAGTAGACTGGGACAAAACACCGGGGAGCTGTTTTTT. Translation: CASRLGQNTGELFF. The chain carries TRBV19 and TRBJ2-2; the D gene is possibly TRBD1 (6 bases). The germline V gene encodes CDR1 LNHDA and CDR2 SQIVND (reference sequence). V lost 6 bases to trimming and J lost 2 bases, with 10 bases between them. This CDR3 is 14 amino acids long.